The source of this T cell receptor (beta chain) is a study of human T cells and chemical hapten exposure. About the study: The use of 2% DPC on roughly 2 cm by roughly 2 cm of upper inner arm skin constituted sensitization. General observations from the study: Expanded TCRs produced significantly more large CDR3 similarity clusters than controls did. With regard to DPC sensitization, TCRs above 1 in 1000 frequency did not change.

The library attached unique molecular identifiers to individual cDNA molecules. TCRdb redid the calling of the RACE reads with MiXCR, one entry per CDR3 protein. Found here are roughly 180,000 distinct CDR3 sequences, approximately 20% of them singletons; the top ten hold about 6.7%. The sample holds a few counts of this clonotype. The antigen is not known. From germline, CDR1 is GTSNPN and CDR2 SVGIG (reference sequence). V lost 1 base, J lost 8 bases, and 8 bases lay in between. The CDR3 is made up of 11 amino acids. Documented time point: patch test 1, 2 weeks after DPC sensitization. Treatment reported: therapeutic diphenylcyclopropenone sensitization with weekly scalp DPC.

The V call is TRBV30, the J call TRBJ1-2; D uncertain. This clonotype was sampled from a woman between 45 and 65 years old with alopecia areata. Some clones in this sample may be carry-over from other donors' samples. The sample in question was whole blood, obtained in connection with sensitization to the hapten diphenylcyclopropenone (DPC). The chain's CDR3 is CAWSGGTGYTF. The CDR3 DNA is TGTGCCTGGAGTGGCGGTACAGGCTACACCTTC.